This TCR beta chain was sequenced during a study of T-cell memory formation after mild COVID-19. CDR3 length equals 13 residues. Trimming left V 0 bases short and J 10 bases short, with 10 bases between. Germline values: CDR1 LGHNA, CDR2 YSLEER. TCRdb recomputed calls from the 5' RACE reads with MiXCR, one row per CDR3 protein. Of about 400,000 distinct CDR3 sequences in the sample, 15% to 20% were seen once. This receptor was identified in a man aged 18 to 35 who had mild COVID-19 (a few samples of this study predate the infection). Cell type and time point are not known. This sequence joins TRBV4-3 and TRBJ2-1; D unclear. The specimen was PBMCs or a T cell subset sorted from them (not recorded which). The CDR3 nucleotides read TGCGCCAGCAGCCAAGATGTGGCAAGGGAGCAGTTCTTC. Its translation: CASSQDVAREQFF.